This passage covers 32 T cell receptor beta chains from one sample sequenced in a study of blood T cell repertoires in COVID-19. Repertoires were generated with immunoSEQ multiplex PCR, while TCRdb's copy carries only in-frame clones and drops some. The sample includes around 250,000 clones, about 87% of them seen just once. The sample was PBMCs or T cells enriched from blood (not recorded which). These receptors were taken from a woman younger than 45 with acute COVID-19.

The gene calls are TRBV19 and TRBJ2-2, with D unclear. The CDR3 is 14 amino acids. Trimming shortened V by 1 base and J by 0 bases, and 3 bases separated the two germline ends. CDR1 and CDR2 (germline): LNHDA, SQIVND (reference sequence). The CDR3 nucleotides are TGTGCCAGTAGTATAGCGGCGAACACCGGGGAGCTGTTTTTT. It encodes CASSIAANTGELFF. The variable domain in full, with the rest retrieved from reference TRBV19 and TRBJ2-2, is DGGITQSPKYLFRKEGQNVTLSCEQNLNHDAMYWYRQDPGQGLRLIYYSQIVNDFQKGDIAEGYSVSREKKESFPLTVTSAQKNPTAFYLCASSIAANTGELFFGEGSRLTVL.

The V and J genes are TRBV4-1 and TRBJ1-5; D is perhaps TRBD1 (5 bases). Germline V gene lookup returns CDR1 MGHRA and CDR2 YSYEKL. V lost 1 base and J 8 bases, leaving 12 bases between the germline ends. The CDR3 is made up of 14 amino acids. This chain's CDR3 is CASSQARGIEPQHF. The CDR3 DNA is TGCGCCAGCAGCCAAGCGCGGGGGATTGAGCCCCAGCATTTT.

The rearrangement joins TRBV4-1 to TRBJ2-7; no clear D gene. V gave up 2 bases and J gave up 8 bases, with 22 bases separating them. CDR1 MGHRA and CDR2 YSYEKL come from the germline V gene. The CDR3 consists of 16 residues. CDR3 amino acids: CASSQPTKQDWLKQYF. The CDR3 DNA reads TGCGCCAGCAGCCAACCCACAAAGCAAGACTGGCTGAAGCAGTACTTC.

In DNA form, the CDR3 reads TGTGCCAGCAGTCACTCCAGGGGGCCGAACACTGAAGCTTTCTTT. Translated: CASSHSRGPNTEAFF. The chain joins TRBV7-9 to TRBJ1-1; 8 bases are shared with TRBD1. CDR3 length equals 15 residues. The V gene's germline CDR1 is SEHNR and CDR2 FQNEAQ (reference sequence). The trim removed 6 bases at V and 1 base at J, leaving 7 bases unmatched.

CDR3 residues: CATGLAAATDTQYF. DNA of the CDR3: TGTGCCACCGGACTAGCGGCTGCCACAGATACGCAGTATTTT. The rearrangement links TRBV27 to TRBJ2-3, with 10 bases matching TRBD2. Losses at the gene ends were 10 bases for V and 2 bases for J; bases not matched to a gene: 6. This CDR3 spans 14 amino acids. Germline lookup yields CDR1 MNHEY and CDR2 SMNVEV (reference sequence).

The gene calls are TRBV19 and TRBJ1-2; D may be TRBD1 (5 bases). From germline, CDR1 is LNHDA and CDR2 SQIVND (reference sequence). There are 13 residues in the CDR3. Trimming left V 6 bases short and J 4 bases short, with 12 bases between. The CDR3 region has the DNA TGTGCCAGTAGCCAGCAGGGTTCCTATGGCTACACCTTC. This codes for CASSQQGSYGYTF.

The chain links TRBV9 to TRBJ2-1; D remains unclear. Trimming left V 0 bases short and J 7 bases short, with 11 bases between. The CDR3 covers 14 residues. CDR1 is SGDLS, CDR2 YYNGEE, per germline. The CDR3 coding sequence is TGTGCCAGCAGCGTAGGAGCTAGGCCGAATGAGCAGTTCTTC. As protein: CASSVGARPNEQFF.

The J gene is TRBJ2-1, the V gene TRBV2, with TRBD1 as a possible D gene (6 bases). Germline CDR1 is SNHLY and CDR2 is FYNNEI. The germline V and J ends were trimmed by 6 bases and 3 bases, with 15 bases remaining between them. The CDR3 contains 15 residues. The CDR3 DNA sequence: TGTGCCAGCAGCGCAAGACAGGATTTCTACAATGAGCAGTTCTTC. It codes for CASSARQDFYNEQFF.

The V gene is TRBV27, the J gene TRBJ2-1, with 13 nucleotides matching TRBD2. Trimming at V came to 6 bases and at J to 8 bases, leaving 4 bases not matched to a gene. The CDR3 has 14 residues. Germline-derived CDR1 and CDR2 are MNHEY and SMNVEV (reference sequence). The DNA of the CDR3 is TGTGCCAGCAGACTAGCGGGAGGGCTGGATGAGCAGTTCTTC. This gives the protein CASRLAGGLDEQFF.

This clone came up once. This rearrangement joins TRBV7-3 to TRBJ2-7, with a possible D match to TRBD1 (5 bases). The CDR3 spans 15 residues. Germline CDR1 reads SGHTA; CDR2 reads FQGTGA. V was trimmed by 5 bases and J by 4 bases, leaving 18 bases between them. In DNA, the CDR3 is TGTGCCAGCAGCCCGTCCTGGGGCCCAAGTTACGAGCAGTACTTC. Protein product: CASSPSWGPSYEQYF.

The chain carries TRBV29-1 and TRBJ1-2; TRBD1 might be the D (6 bases). V gave up 2 bases and J gave up 8 bases, with 15 bases separating them. Germline V gene sequence: CDR1 SQVTM, CDR2 ANQGSEA. The CDR3 is 13 amino acids. This chain's CDR3 is CSVEPRGARGYTF. CDR3 in DNA: TGCAGCGTTGAACCCCGGGGGGCGAGGGGCTACACCTTC.

This chain joins TRBV18 and TRBJ1-2, with D perhaps TRBD1 (6 bases). V was cut by 2 bases and J by 8 bases, with 9 bases left in between. The CDR3 totals 12 residues. Germline-derived CDR1 and CDR2 are KGHSH and LQKENI. The CDR3 DNA follows: TGTGCCAGCTCACCATCAGGGGACGGCTACACCTTC. Translation gives CASSPSGDGYTF.

The chain combines TRBV4-2 with TRBJ1-3; 7 bases line up with TRBD1. Germline lookup yields CDR1 LGHNA and CDR2 YNFKEQ. The CDR3 has 18 amino acids. V gave up 2 bases and J gave up 4 bases; unmatched junction bases: 14. The CDR3 region has the DNA TGTGCCAGCAGCCAACCTTTGGGACAGACGTCCTTCGGAAACACCATATATTTT. Translating it yields CASSQPLGQTSFGNTIYF.

The chain recombines TRBV27 with TRBJ2-1; 10 nucleotides match TRBD2. The CDR3 has 14 amino acids. V dropped 8 bases and J dropped 4; count of bases not matched to a gene: 5. Looked up from germline, CDR1 is MNHEY and CDR2 is SMNVEV (reference sequence). The CDR3 nucleotides read TGTGCCAGCGGGGCTAGCGGGAGTTACAATGAGCAGTTCTTC. Translating it yields CASGASGSYNEQFF.

CDR3 bases: TGTGCCAGCAGCACTCAGGGGGACACTGAAGCTTTCTTT. This codes for CASSTQGDTEAFF. The V call is TRBV7-3, the J call TRBJ1-1, with TRBD1 identical over 7 bases. J gave up 3 bases and V 5 bases, and 3 bases lay outside the gene matches. Germline-derived CDR1 and CDR2 are SGHTA and FQGTGA. CDR3 length equals 13 residues.

The chain combines TRBV3-1 (or the pseudogene TRBV3-2) with TRBJ2-7; 9 bases agree with TRBD2. This CDR3 region has 15 residues. Germline lookup yields CDR1 LGHDT and CDR2 YNNKEL (reference sequence). The V gene end was trimmed by 9 bases and the J gene end by 0 bases; junction bases not matched to a gene: 9. This CDR3 reads CASSGGAGPSYEQYF. DNA for the CDR3: TGTGCCAGTAGCGGGGGAGCGGGACCCTCCTACGAGCAGTACTTC.

This chain joins TRBV5-1 and TRBJ2-5, with D possibly being TRBD2 (6 bases). The CDR3 runs 14 residues. CDR1 and CDR2 from the germline V gene are SGHRS and YFSETQ. V shed 4 bases and J shed 4 bases, with 14 bases lying between them. The CDR3 loop is CASSPEGRLETQYF. The CDR3 DNA reads TGCGCCAGCAGCCCGGAGGGGCGGCTAGAGACCCAGTACTTC.

This clone was seen once. The V and J genes are TRBV27 and TRBJ2-7; 8 bases map to TRBD2. The CDR3 has 16 residues. The V gene's germline CDR1 is MNHEY and CDR2 SMNVEV (reference sequence). The junction had 6 bases not matched to a gene; V was cut back by 0 bases and J by 2 bases. CDR3 nucleotide sequence: TGTGCCAGCAGTTTATCATCAGCCGGGAGGGCCTACGAGCAGTACTTC. It specifies CASSLSSAGRAYEQYF.

This chain uses TRBV21-1 with TRBJ1-3; TRBD1, the D gene given by the table, was not confirmed from the DNA. TRBV21-1 is a pseudogene locus. The CDR3 covers 15 residues. The DNA of the CDR3 is TGTGCCAGCATACAGCACCGTGGGTCTGGAAACACCATATATTTT. This encodes CASIQHRGSGNTIYF.

In the case of this clone: The junction departs from the called germline gene at one end, perhaps through a read error. This sequence joins TRBV7-7 and TRBJ2-1, with 13 bases fitting TRBD2. Per germline, CDR1 SSHAT and CDR2 FNYEAQ (reference sequence). The CDR3 sequence is 20 residues long. Here the CDR3 reads CASSFLLTSGRALRYGEQFF. DNA for the CDR3: TGTGCTAGCAGCTTTCTCCTTACTAGCGGGAGGGCCCTACGTTACGGTGAGCAGTTCTTC.

The CDR3, as DNA: TGTGCCAGCAGTCCCCGTTACTACGAGCAGTACTTC. Protein: CASSPRYYEQYF. The genes are TRBV28 and TRBJ2-7; no firm D call. The V gene's germline CDR1 is MDHEN and CDR2 SYDVKM. The CDR3 is 12 amino acids. Trimming took 5 bases from V and 3 from J, leaving 8 bases between them.

This clone came up once. CDR3 DNA: TGTGCCAGCAGCTTGGGACTAGCGGGAACGGGTGAGCAGTTCTTC. Residues: CASSLGLAGTGEQFF. The chain couples TRBV7-3 to TRBJ2-1; the match to TRBD2 covers 13 bases. From germline, CDR1 is SGHTA and CDR2 FQGTGA. V dropped 3 bases and J dropped 9; count of bases not matched to a gene: 5. The length of the CDR3 is 15 residues.

The chain carries TRBV7-2 and TRBJ2-7; D is possibly TRBD1 (6 bases). Trimming took 3 bases from V and 0 from J, leaving 12 bases between them. The germline V gene encodes CDR1 SGHTA and CDR2 FQGNSA. The CDR3 runs 15 residues. The CDR3 reads CASSFGQSSSYEQYF. In DNA form, the CDR3 reads TGTGCCAGCAGCTTTGGACAGTCGAGCTCCTACGAGCAGTACTTC. Looking up the rest from reference TRBV7-2 and TRBJ2-7 gives the full variable domain: GAGVSQSPSNKVTEKGKDVELRCDPISGHTALYWYRQSLGQGLEFLIYFQGNSAPDKSGLPSDRFSAERTGGSVSTLTIQRTQQEDSAVYLCASSFGQSSSYEQYFGPGTRLTVT.

This chain uses TRBV4-1 with TRBJ2-7; 11 bases match TRBD2. Trimming at V came to 4 bases and at J to 0 bases, leaving 5 bases not matched to a gene. The length of the CDR3 is 16 residues. CDR1 is MGHRA, CDR2 YSYEKL, per germline. The DNA for the CDR3 is TGCGCCAGCAGCCGGGGACTAGCGGAGCCCTCCTACGAGCAGTACTTC. This encodes CASSRGLAEPSYEQYF.

J is TRBJ1-2 and V is TRBV24-1; 9 bases are a match to TRBD1. Germline V CDR1 and CDR2: KGHDR, SFDVKD. Trimming cost V 5 bases and J 1 base; bases outside gene matches: 4. The CDR3 covers 15 residues. The CDR3 loop is CATSGGDRVNYGYTF. The CDR3 coding sequence is TGTGCCACCAGTGGCGGGGACAGGGTTAACTATGGCTACACCTTC.

This chain joins TRBV19 and TRBJ1-4; D is uncertain. V was clipped by 7 bases and J by 2 bases, with 11 bases between them. The CDR3 runs to 14 residues. Germline-derived CDR1 and CDR2 are LNHDA and SQIVND (reference sequence). Written as DNA, the CDR3 is TGTGCCAGTACACCCCCTAATACTAATGAAAAACTGTTTTTT. Amino acid sequence: CASTPPNTNEKLFF.

The J gene is TRBJ2-7, the V gene TRBV7-2; 7 positions agree with TRBD2. In germline, CDR1 is SGHTA, CDR2 FQGNSA. CDR3 length: 15 amino acids. With V trimmed by 6 bases and J by 2 bases, 10 bases remained unmatched. In DNA form, the CDR3 reads TGTGCCAGCAGTCGGGAGGCGGGAGAGGCCTACGAGCAGTACTTC. Its translation: CASSREAGEAYEQYF.

The genes are TRBV7-8 and TRBJ2-7, with D uncertain. V dropped 1 base and J dropped 2 bases, with 12 bases sitting between them. Germline V gene sequence: CDR1 SGHVS, CDR2 FQNEAQ. The CDR3 is 15 amino acids. The CDR3 region is CASSLVWQTTYEQYF. As DNA, the CDR3 is TGTGCCAGCAGCTTAGTTTGGCAGACAACCTACGAGCAGTACTTC. The full variable domain, completed using reference TRBV7-8 and TRBJ2-7, is GAGVSQSPRYKVAKRGQDVALRCDPISGHVSLFWYQQALGQGPEFLTYFQNEAQLDKSGLPSDRFFAERPEGSVSTLKIQRTQQEDSAVYLCASSLVWQTTYEQYFGPGTRLTVT.

This rearrangement joins TRBV6-4 to TRBJ2-5; the D gene is possibly TRBD2 (5 bases). Germline V gene data show CDR1 as MRHNA and CDR2 as SNTAGT. This CDR3 is built from 13 residues. Deletions cut 4 bases from V and 3 bases from J, with 9 bases between. The CDR3 coding sequence is TGTGCCAGCAGTGCGGGGAGAGAAGAGACCCAGTACTTC. Protein: CASSAGREETQYF.

This sequence joins TRBV11-2 and TRBJ2-1; 12 bases are a match to TRBD2. Germline-derived CDR1 and CDR2 are SGHAT and FQNNGV. This CDR3 contains 16 residues. V lost 0 bases to trimming and J lost 4 bases; unmatched junction nucleotides: 1. CDR3 region: CASSLDGTSGYNEQFF. CDR3 sequence (DNA): TGTGCCAGCAGCTTAGACGGGACTAGCGGGTACAATGAGCAGTTCTTC. The complete variable domain, with remaining parts taken from reference TRBV11-2 and TRBJ2-1, reads EAGVAQSPRYKIIEKRQSVAFWCNPISGHATLYWYQQILGQGPKLLIQFQNNGVVDDSQLPKDRFSAERLKGVDSTLKIQPAKLEDSAVYLCASSLDGTSGYNEQFFGPGTRLTVL.

This sequence joins TRBV28 and TRBJ1-5; 8 bases are shared with TRBD1. The CDR3 sequence is 15 residues long. After removal of 7 bases from V and 0 bases from J, the junction contained 5 bases not matched to a gene. CDR1 is MDHEN, CDR2 SYDVKM, per germline. CDR3 sequence: CASTTGAYSNQPQHF. CDR3 coding DNA: TGTGCCAGCACGACAGGGGCATATAGCAATCAGCCCCAGCATTTT.

J is TRBJ2-5 and V is TRBV11-2, with 9 positions matching TRBD2. V lost 8 bases, J lost 1 base, and 8 bases stayed unmatched. From germline, CDR1 is SGHAT and CDR2 FQNNGV. The CDR3 extends over 15 amino acids. As DNA, the CDR3 is TGTGCCAGCGTAGGACAGCGGGAGGTCCAAGAGACCCAGTACTTC. Protein: CASVGQREVQETQYF.